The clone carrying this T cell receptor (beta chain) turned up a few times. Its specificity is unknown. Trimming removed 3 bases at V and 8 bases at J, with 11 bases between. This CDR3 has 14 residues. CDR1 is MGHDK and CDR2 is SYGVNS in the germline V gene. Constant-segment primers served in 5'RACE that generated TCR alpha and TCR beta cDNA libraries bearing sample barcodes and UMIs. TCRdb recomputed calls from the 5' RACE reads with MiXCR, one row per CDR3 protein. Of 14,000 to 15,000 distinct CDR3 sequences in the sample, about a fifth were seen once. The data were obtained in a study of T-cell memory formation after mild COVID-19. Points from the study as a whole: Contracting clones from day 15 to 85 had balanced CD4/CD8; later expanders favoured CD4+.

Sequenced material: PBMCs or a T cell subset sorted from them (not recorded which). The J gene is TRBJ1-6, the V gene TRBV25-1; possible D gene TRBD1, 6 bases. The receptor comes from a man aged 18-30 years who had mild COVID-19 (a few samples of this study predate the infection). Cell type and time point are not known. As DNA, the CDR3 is TGTGCCAGCAGTGACTACAGGGAGTATTCACCCCTCCACTTT. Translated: CASSDYREYSPLHF.